This T cell receptor (beta chain) stems from a study of early T cells in non-severe SARS-CoV-2 infection. The wider study: Bulk RNA taken from unsorted whole blood was sequenced, leaving chains unpaired. Study-level results: Database matching using VDJdb favored anti-spike CD8 responses, with private and CD4 specificities left missing.

Individual cDNA molecules each received unique molecular identifiers attached to them. TCRdb redid the calling of the 5' RACE reads with MiXCR, one entry per CDR3 protein. Here the sample spans under 95,000 distinct CDR3 sequences, roughly an eighth being singletons. After removal of 4 bases from V and 1 base from J, the junction contained 3 bases not matched to a gene. CDR3 length equals 14 residues. This clonotype was seen ten or more times. Its target is not known. The clonotype comes from an adult who was a healthcare worker with PCR-confirmed SARS-CoV-2 infection or an uninfected control (not recorded which). The sample consisted of whole blood. The V and J genes are TRBV12-3 or TRBV12-4 and TRBJ2-7; 8 nucleotides agree with TRBD1. The CDR3 nucleotides are TGTGCCAGCAGTTGGGGACAGGTATCCTACGAGCAGTACTTC. This translates into CASSWGQVSYEQYF.